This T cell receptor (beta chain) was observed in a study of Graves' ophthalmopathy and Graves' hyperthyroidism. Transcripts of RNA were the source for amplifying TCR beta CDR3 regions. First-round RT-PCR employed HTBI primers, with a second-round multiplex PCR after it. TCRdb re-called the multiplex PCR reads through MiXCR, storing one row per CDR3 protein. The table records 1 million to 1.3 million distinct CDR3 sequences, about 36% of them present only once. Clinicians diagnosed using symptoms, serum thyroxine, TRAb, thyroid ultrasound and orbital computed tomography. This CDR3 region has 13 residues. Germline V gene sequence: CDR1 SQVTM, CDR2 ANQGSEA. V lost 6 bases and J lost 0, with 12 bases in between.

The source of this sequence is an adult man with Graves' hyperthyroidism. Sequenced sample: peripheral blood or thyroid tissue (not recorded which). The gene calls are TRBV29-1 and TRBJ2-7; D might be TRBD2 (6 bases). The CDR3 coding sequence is TGCAGCGTCTCTAGCGCCGTCTCCTACGAGCAGTACTTC. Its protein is CSVSSAVSYEQYF.